Reported below is one T cell receptor (beta chain). No antigen is known for it. No base-level quality is on record; no much larger clone is a single base apart. This entry comes from a study of T cells and Merkel cell carcinoma outcomes (dated by TCRdb to 2020 to 2022). Turning to the overall study: The tumor T-cell repertoire, together with T-cell density, was examined as a predictor of clinical outcome in patients with Merkel cell carcinoma. Broad study findings and their caveats: Clinical outcomes in Merkel cell carcinoma patients were reported to be predicted by T-cell repertoire features combined with T-cell density.

The method behind the library was the immunoSEQ multiplex PCR assay. Here the immuneACCESS table is served through TCRdb, limited to in-frame sequences with V and J called. Missing clones are a known gap in these copies; in checked studies unresolved V genes cover under half, and the rest lacks a known reason. In this sample the table shows 9,500 to 15,000 clones, nearly 97% of which occur a single time. Around 0.91% of the sample rests with the top ten. The samples were taken from patients with Merkel cell carcinoma. CDR1 and CDR2, per the germline V gene, are KGHSH and LQKENI. Measured from the cysteine to the phenylalanine, the CDR3 is 16 residues long. The sequence is cut down to CDR3 DNA, 48 bases in frame from base 1. Trimming takes 5 bases off V and 7 bases off J; junction bases not matched to a gene: 9.

The TCR originated in a human donor with Merkel cell carcinoma. Sequenced sample: tumor tissue from Merkel cell carcinoma. Here the chain combines TRBV18 and TRBJ2-1; 12 of the junction bases match TRBD2. The sequenced DNA is TGTGCCAGCTCAAACCTCGGACTAGCGGGGCAGAATGAGCAGTTCTTC. It specifies CASSNLGLAGQNEQFF. Outside the CDR3, residues come from the reference TRBV18 and TRBJ2-1 proteins, so the full variable domain is: NAGVMQNPRHLVRRRGQEARLRCSPMKGHSHVYWYRQLPEEGLKFMVYLQKENIIDESGMPKERFSAEFPKEGPSILRIQQVVRGDSAAYFCASSNLGLAGQNEQFFGPGTRLTVL.